Listed below are T cell receptor beta chains from one sample, sequenced in a study of regulatory T cells. Clones were read by immunoSEQ multiplex PCR, and TCRdb kept only the in-frame ones, dropping some. The table has about 23,000 clones, approximately 91% seen once. The sequenced sample consisted of conventional CD4+ T cells sorted from blood. The source of these receptors is a child aged 5-17 years with CD3G deficiency. The CDR3 runs from the conserved cysteine through the conserved F or W. The order of the fields is J gene, clone size, D gene, V gene, CDR3 DNA, CDR3 protein. The D gene is left open where the match is weak. Clone size is stated in some rows and not others, as once, few, many or a class when expanded.

J: TRBJ1-2; size: .; D: .; V: TRBV5-1; DNA: TGCGCCAGCAGCTCCGAGGGCGAAAGTGGCTACACCTTC; CDR3: CASSSEGESGYTF
J: TRBJ2-7; size: .; D: TRBD1; V: TRBV7-9; DNA: TGTGCCAGCAGCTTGACAGGGGCGAGAGAGCAGTACTTC; CDR3: CASSLTGAREQYF
J: TRBJ1-2; size: .; D: .; V: TRBV11-2; DNA: TGTGCCAGCAGCCCCGGACCCCGGGCCTATGGCTACACCTTC; CDR3: CASSPGPRAYGYTF
J: TRBJ2-3; size: .; D: .; V: TRBV9; DNA: TGTGCCAGCAGCGTAGGACCGCAGCGTACCCCAGATACGCAGTATTTT; CDR3: CASSVGPQRTPDTQYF
J: TRBJ1-2; size: few; D: TRBD1; V: TRBV6-1; DNA: TGTGCCAGCAGGGACAGGTTCGGGGTCTCTGGCTACACCTTC; CDR3: CASRDRFGVSGYTF
J: TRBJ2-5; size: .; D: TRBD2; V: TRBV11-2; DNA: TGTGCCAGCAGCCTGGGACTAGCGGGAGCAGAGACCCAGTACTTC; CDR3: CASSLGLAGAETQYF
J: TRBJ1-1; size: once; D: .; V: TRBV6-6; DNA: TGTGCCAGCAGTCAAGGTCAAGGAGGGAACACTGAAGCTTTCTTT; CDR3: CASSQGQGGNTEAFF
J: TRBJ2-7; size: .; D: TRBD2; V: TRBV11-2; DNA: TGTGCCAGCAGGAGTAGCGGGAACTACGAGCAGTACTTC; CDR3: CASRSSGNYEQYF
J: TRBJ1-4; size: .; D: TRBD1; V: TRBV6-1; DNA: TGTGCCAGCAGTGACGACAGGGTCACGGCAACTAATGAAAAACTGTTTTTT; CDR3: CASSDDRVTATNEKLFF
J: TRBJ1-5; size: .; D: TRBD1; V: TRBV28; DNA: TGTGCCAGCAGTCCAACCCCAATCGGACAGGCCAATCAGCCCCAGCATTTT; CDR3: CASSPTPIGQANQPQHF
J: TRBJ2-3; size: .; D: .; V: TRBV5-1; DNA: TGCGCCAGCAGCCGACTCTTATCCACAGATACGCAGTATTTT; CDR3: CASSRLLSTDTQYF
J: TRBJ2-5; size: .; D: .; V: TRBV6-1; DNA: TGTGCCAGCAGTGCAGTGATCCAAGAGACCCAGTACTTC; CDR3: CASSAVIQETQYF
J: TRBJ2-1; size: .; D: TRBD2; V: TRBV7-9; DNA: TGTGCCAGCAGCCTTTTAGCGGGAGGTAGGGGTGAGCAGTTCTTC; CDR3: CASSLLAGGRGEQFF
J: TRBJ1-2; size: .; D: TRBD1; V: TRBV5-1; DNA: TGCGCCAGCAGCTCTGGGACAGGGAACTATGGCTACACCTTC; CDR3: CASSSGTGNYGYTF
J: TRBJ2-2; size: .; D: .; V: TRBV6-1; DNA: TGTGCCAGCACTGCCTGGGGGAGAGGGGAGCTGTTTTTT; CDR3: CASTAWGRGELFF
J: TRBJ2-1; size: .; D: TRBD2; V: TRBV7-8; DNA: TGTGCCAGCAGTTGGAACCCCAAGGCTAGCGGGAGTTTGAATGAGCAGTTCTTC; CDR3: CASSWNPKASGSLNEQFF
J: TRBJ2-2; size: few; D: TRBD1; V: TRBV5-1; DNA: TGCGCCAGCAGCCTGGGACAGGGGGGACGCGGGGAGCTGTTTTTT; CDR3: CASSLGQGGRGELFF
J: TRBJ2-3; size: .; D: TRBD1; V: TRBV5-1; DNA: TGCGCCAGCAGGAGGGACAGGGCAGATACGCAGTATTTT; CDR3: CASRRDRADTQYF
J: TRBJ2-3; size: .; D: .; V: TRBV5-1; DNA: TGCGCCAGCAGCTTTGGAGGGGGGGCCGGCACAGATACGCAGTATTTT; CDR3: CASSFGGGAGTDTQYF
J: TRBJ1-4; size: .; D: TRBD1; V: TRBV7-9; DNA: TGTGCCAGCAGCCGTGGACAGGGAAGGGCAGAAAAACTGTTTTTT; CDR3: CASSRGQGRAEKLFF
J: TRBJ2-7; size: once; D: TRBD1; V: TRBV6-1; DNA: TGTGCCAGCAGGATGGGACAGGGCTCCTACGAGCAGTACTTC; CDR3: CASRMGQGSYEQYF
J: TRBJ2-7; size: .; D: TRBD1; V: TRBV28; DNA: TGTGCCAGCAGTTTCGGCACAGGGGTATCCTACGAGCAGTACTTC; CDR3: CASSFGTGVSYEQYF
J: TRBJ2-5; size: few; D: TRBD2; V: TRBV5-1; DNA: TGCGCCAGCAGCCCCGGGACTAGCGGGAGAGGGAAAGAGACCCAGTACTTC; CDR3: CASSPGTSGRGKETQYF